What follows are 12 T cell receptor beta chains derived from one specimen sequenced in a study of beta chain features in type 1 diabetes. Findings of the study overall: All four CD4+ subsets of Type 1 diabetes patients contained TCRB CDR3s that were moderately but significantly shorter.

No cognate antigen is known for these TCRs. The authors reverse transcribed all of the isolated RNA, so sequencing captured expressed TCRB transcripts. Some clones are missing from TCRdb's copy, which holds only in-frame ones; the method was immunoSEQ multiplex PCR. The sample has approximately 250,000 clones, 11% seen once. Material for sequencing was naive CD4+ T cells from blood. Receptor source: a man aged 30 to 45 with type 1 diabetes.

This clone was picked up a small number of times. This sequence joins TRBV4-2 and TRBJ1-2; D not certain. Germline assignment: CDR1 LGHNA and CDR2 YNFKEQ. The CDR3 loop spans 16 amino acids. The V end was cut by 0 bases, the J end by 6 bases, with 17 bases between. The CDR3 loop is CASSQDFVGRAHGYTF. In DNA, the CDR3 is TGTGCCAGCAGCCAAGATTTCGTCGGGCGGGCCCATGGCTACACCTTC.

This clone was found a few times. The V gene is TRBV7-9, the J gene TRBJ1-2; D gene unclear. The CDR3 is 14 amino acids. Germline V gene lookup returns CDR1 SEHNR and CDR2 FQNEAQ (reference sequence). V lost 3 bases and J 6 bases, leaving 14 bases between the germline ends. CDR3 sequence reads: CASSFMGRRNGYTF. The CDR3 DNA reads TGTGCCAGCAGCTTTATGGGTAGGAGGAATGGCTACACCTTC.

In this sample, this clone turned up a few times. The CDR3 loop is CASSLGVGPGYNEQFF. The CDR3 DNA reads as TGTGCCAGCAGCTTAGGGGTAGGACCGGGGTACAATGAGCAGTTCTTC. V is TRBV11-1 and J is TRBJ2-1; D possibly corresponds to TRBD2 (5 bases). V lost 1 base and J 4 bases, leaving 14 bases between the germline ends. This CDR3 contains 16 residues. Germline-derived CDR1 and CDR2 are SGHAT and FQDESV (reference sequence).

This clone has more than one count but fewer than ten. This chain links TRBV6-6 with TRBJ2-7; TRBD1 aligns across 8 bases. The CDR3 is 13 amino acids. Germline assignment: CDR1 MNHNY and CDR2 SVGAGI (reference sequence). J was trimmed by 7 bases and V by 1 base; bases with no gene match: 3. CDR3 DNA sequence: TGTGCCAGCAGTTACTTTAGGACAGGGGAGCAGTACTTC. Protein sequence: CASSYFRTGEQYF.

J is TRBJ2-3 and V is TRBV25-1, with TRBD1 matching 9 bases. J was trimmed by 0 bases and V by 4 bases; bases with no gene match: 5. The CDR3 runs to 16 residues. Germline V gene sequence: CDR1 MGHDK, CDR2 SYGVNS. CDR3 residues: CASSVPGQGSTDTQYF. The CDR3 DNA sequence: TGTGCCAGCAGTGTTCCGGGACAGGGAAGCACAGATACGCAGTATTTT.

The chain employs TRBV2 and TRBJ1-5, with D tentatively TRBD1 (6 bases). Trimming shortened V by 8 bases and J by 5 bases, and 16 bases separated the two germline ends. Looked up from germline, CDR1 is SNHLY and CDR2 is FYNNEI. This CDR3 has 14 residues. The CDR3 region has the DNA TGTGCCAGCGGGGGGGAACAGGGAGATCAGCCCCAGCATTTT. Residues: CASGGEQGDQPQHF.

This clone has more than one count but fewer than ten. V is TRBV14 and J is TRBJ2-5; D call uncertain. The V and J ends lost 0 bases and 7 bases respectively, with 6 bases between them. Germline V gene sequence: CDR1 SGHDN, CDR2 FVKESK. This CDR3 contains 12 residues. Written as DNA, the CDR3 is TGTGCCAGCAGCCAAGATAGCAGGACCCAGTACTTC. Protein sequence: CASSQDSRTQYF. Based on the CDR3 plus reference TRBV14 and TRBJ2-5, the full variable domain is EAGVTQFPSHSVIEKGQTVTLRCDPISGHDNLYWYRRVMGKEIKFLLHFVKESKQDESGMPNNRFLAERTGGTYSTLKVQPAELEDSGVYFCASSQDSRTQYFGPGTRLLVL.

The CDR3 bases are TGCGCCAGCAGCCCTGGGACTCCCGGGGAGCTGTTTTTT. Encoded protein: CASSPGTPGELFF. The chain links TRBV5-1 to TRBJ2-2; D possibly corresponds to TRBD2 (6 bases). V dropped 4 bases and J dropped 6 bases, with 10 bases sitting between them. Germline V gene data show CDR1 as SGHRS and CDR2 as YFSETQ. The CDR3 covers 13 residues.

Turning to this clone: At one end the junction does not follow the germline gene, possibly because of a read error. This chain links TRBV19 with TRBJ2-1; D remains ambiguous. CDR3 size: 14 residues. Germline assignment: CDR1 LNHDA and CDR2 SQIVND (reference sequence). CDR3 coding DNA: TGTGCCAGTAGTATCTCTCACGAGACTTCCCCCGTGCTCTTC. Amino acids: CASSISHETSPVLF. The full variable domain, with the rest looked up from reference TRBV19 and TRBJ2-1, is DGGITQSPKYLFRKEGQNVTLSCEQNLNHDAMYWYRQDPGQGLRLIYYSQIVNDFQKGDIAEGYSVSREKKESFPLTVTSAQKNPTAFYLCASSISHETSPVLFGPGTRLTVL.

This sequence joins TRBV6-1 and TRBJ1-2; TRBD1 matches 7 bases. The CDR3 is 15 residues long. J was trimmed by 4 bases and V by 3 bases; bases with no gene match: 8. CDR1 is MNHNS and CDR2 is SASEGT in the germline V gene. CDR3 sequence (DNA): TGTGCCAGCAGTGAGGGGGCCACAGGGGTCTATGGCTACACCTTC. It codes for CASSEGATGVYGYTF.

V gene TRBV5-4 combines with J gene TRBJ2-1; 10 bases are shared with TRBD2. The CDR3 consists of 16 residues. The germline V gene has CDR1 SGHNT and CDR2 YYREEE (reference sequence). V shed 3 bases and J 0 bases; nucleotides not matched to a gene: 3. CDR3 nucleotide sequence: TGTGCCAGCAGCTCGGAGCGGGGGGGCTCCTACAATGAGCAGTTCTTC. Protein: CASSSERGGSYNEQFF.

The chain combines TRBV5-4 with TRBJ1-1; weak D call: TRBD1 (6 bases). V was cut by 3 bases and J by 4 bases, with 13 bases left in between. The CDR3 extends over 14 amino acids. The germline V gene encodes CDR1 SGHNT and CDR2 YYREEE (reference sequence). The CDR3 DNA sequence: TGTGCCAGCAGCTGGGACACGGATTCCACTGAAGCTTTCTTT. This translates into CASSWDTDSTEAFF.